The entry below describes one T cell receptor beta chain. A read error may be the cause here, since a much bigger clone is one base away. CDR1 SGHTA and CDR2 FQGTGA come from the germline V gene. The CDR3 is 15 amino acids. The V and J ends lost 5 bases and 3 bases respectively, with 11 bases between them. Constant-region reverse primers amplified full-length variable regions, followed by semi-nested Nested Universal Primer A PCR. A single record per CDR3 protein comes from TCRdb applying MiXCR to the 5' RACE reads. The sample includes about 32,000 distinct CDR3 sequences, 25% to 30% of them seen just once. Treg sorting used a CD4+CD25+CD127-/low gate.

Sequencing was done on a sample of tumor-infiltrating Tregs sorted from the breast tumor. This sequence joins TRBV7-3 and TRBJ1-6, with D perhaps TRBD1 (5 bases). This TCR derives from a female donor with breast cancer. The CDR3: CASSPGVCYNSPLHF. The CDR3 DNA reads TGTGCCAGCAGCCCGGGGGTCTGCTATAATTCACCCCTCCACTTT.